This TCR beta chain came from a study of siplizumab effects on memory and regulatory T cells. TCRdb's table, derived via immunoSEQ multiplex PCR, lists solely in-frame clones and lacks some. Among 95,000 to 100,000 clones listed, around nine tenths were seen once. Sequencing was carried out using non-Treg CD4+ T cells sorted from blood. This sequence was found in a human donor in good health.

The CDR3 sequence is CASSIFHRGGGTDTQYF. CDR3 nucleotides: TGTGCCAGTAGTATATTTCACAGGGGAGGTGGCACAGATACGCAGTATTTT. The chain recombines TRBV19 with TRBJ2-3, with a tentative D call TRBD1 (7 bases). Germline V gene data show CDR1 as LNHDA and CDR2 as SQIVND (reference sequence). Deletions cut 2 bases from V and 1 base from J, with 16 bases between. This CDR3 has 17 residues.